The 16 T cell receptor beta chains given below trace back to one sample, sequenced in a study of CD8 T cells in ankylosing spondylitis. Using its own MiXCR run on the 5' RACE reads, TCRdb lists one record per CDR3 protein. The table has roughly 91,000 distinct CDR3 sequences, roughly 8.3% seen once; the top ten hold approximately 9.7%. Material: blood, either unsorted or a sorted T cell fraction (not recorded which). The source of these receptors is a male donor with ankylosing spondylitis or in good health (not recorded which).

Many counts were recorded for this clonotype. This chain uses TRBV18 with TRBJ2-7; D ambiguous. CDR3 length: 14 amino acids. V was clipped by 0 bases and J by 4 bases, with 10 bases between them. Germline values: CDR1 KGHSH, CDR2 LQKENI. The CDR3 here is CASSPPGIPYEQYF. As DNA, the CDR3 is TGTGCCAGCTCACCACCAGGGATTCCGTACGAGCAGTACTTC.

This clonotype was seen many times. V usage is TRBV19 and J usage is TRBJ2-1; TRBD2 agrees at 9 bases. The CDR3 totals 15 residues. CDR1 is LNHDA and CDR2 is SQIVND in the germline V gene (reference sequence). The V gene end was trimmed by 4 bases and the J gene end by 8 bases; junction bases not matched to a gene: 9. CDR3 sequence (DNA): TGTGCCAGTAGTACTATAGCGGGAGTTCCGCATGAGCAGTTCTTC. Its translation: CASSTIAGVPHEQFF.

This clonotype has a count of ten or more. V is TRBV4-1 and J is TRBJ1-2, with 8 nucleotides matching TRBD1. With V trimmed by 0 bases and J by 6 bases, 12 bases remained unmatched. Germline V gene sequence: CDR1 MGHRA, CDR2 YSYEKL. The CDR3 contains 17 residues. In nucleotides, the CDR3 is TGCGCCAGCAGCCAAGAGATTGCAGGGGGCGCAATCAATGGCTACACCTTC. It translates to CASSQEIAGGAINGYTF.

In its sample, this clonotype was seen many times. The J gene is TRBJ2-5, the V gene TRBV29-1, with unresolved D. CDR1 SQVTM and CDR2 ANQGSEA come from the germline V gene. V lost 3 bases, J lost 2 bases, and 7 bases lay in between. CDR3 length: 12 amino acids. Here the CDR3 DNA reads TGCAGCGTTGAGCGTCAGCAAGAGACCCAGTACTTC. This translates into CSVERQQETQYF. Combining the CDR3 with reference TRBV29-1 and TRBJ2-5 gives the whole variable domain SAVISQKPSRDICQRGTSLTIQCQVDSQVTMMFWYRQQPGQSLTLIATANQGSEATYESGFVIDKFPISRPNLTFSTLTVSNMSPEDSSIYLCSVERQQETQYFGPGTRLLVL.

This clonotype was found many times. The genes are TRBV2 and TRBJ2-5, with D perhaps assigned TRBD1 or TRBD2 (6 bases each). The CDR3 has 16 residues. Trimming removed 7 bases at V and 4 bases at J, with 22 bases between. CDR1 is SNHLY and CDR2 is FYNNEI in the germline V gene. The CDR3 DNA sequence: TGTGCCAGCACCGAGGTTGGGGGGCCGTTGCGAGAGACCCAGTACTTC. Translation gives CASTEVGGPLRETQYF.

At least ten counts were recorded for this clonotype. The V gene is TRBV7-2, the J gene TRBJ2-4, with TRBD2 matching over 9 bases. The germline V gene has CDR1 SGHTA and CDR2 FQGNSA. The V gene end was trimmed by 5 bases and the J gene end by 1 base; junction bases not matched to a gene: 15. CDR3 size: 19 residues. The CDR3 region is CASSPKPSGTVVAKNIQYF. The CDR3 bases are TGTGCCAGCAGCCCGAAACCTAGCGGGACCGTGGTGGCCAAAAACATTCAGTACTTC.

The J gene is TRBJ2-7, the V gene TRBV5-6; tentatively, D is TRBD1 or TRBD2 (6 bases each). The germline V gene has CDR1 SGHDT and CDR2 YYEEEE. There are 14 residues in the CDR3. Trimming removed 1 base from V and 4 bases from J, with 12 bases in between. The CDR3 coding sequence is TGTGCCAGCAGCTTGCCACAGGGAGGATACGAGCAGTACTTC. Translating gives CASSLPQGGYEQYF.

This clonotype was counted many times. The chain is built from TRBV6-2 or TRBV6-3 and TRBJ1-1; D possibly corresponds to TRBD1 (6 bases). In germline, CDR1 is MNHEY, CDR2 SVGEGT. The germline V and J ends were trimmed by 3 bases and 1 base, with 12 bases remaining between them. The length of the CDR3 is 15 residues. CDR3 in amino acids: CASSYGGLENTEAFF. CDR3 bases: TGTGCCAGCAGTTATGGGGGGCTCGAGAACACTGAAGCTTTCTTT.

The chain links TRBV29-1 to TRBJ1-1, with a tentative D call TRBD1 (5 bases). Trimming took 6 bases from V and 1 from J, leaving 9 bases between them. Germline CDR1 is SQVTM and CDR2 is ANQGSEA. The length of the CDR3 is 12 residues. The CDR3 here is CSVSRANTEAFF. CDR3 in DNA: TGCAGCGTCAGCAGGGCGAACACTGAAGCTTTCTTT.

This chain connects TRBV7-6 to TRBJ2-1; D ambiguous. Germline V gene sequence: CDR1 SGHVS, CDR2 FNYEAQ. V shed 3 bases and J shed 8 bases, with 17 bases lying between them. The CDR3 loop spans 15 amino acids. In DNA, the CDR3 is TGTGCCAGCAGCTTGGGCCCCCTCAGAACTTATGAGCAGTTCTTC. Amino acid sequence: CASSLGPLRTYEQFF.

This clonotype appeared a few times. The gene calls are TRBV11-2 and TRBJ2-1, with a weak D call TRBD2 (5 bases). The V gene's germline CDR1 is SGHAT and CDR2 FQNNGV. Trimming cost V 5 bases and J 6 bases, with 11 bases left between them. The CDR3 runs 13 residues. CDR3 loop: CASSATSLNEQFF. The DNA of the CDR3 is TGTGCCAGCAGCGCCACTAGTCTCAATGAGCAGTTCTTC.

Ten or more counts support this clonotype. The chain combines TRBV20-1 with TRBJ1-5; 9 nucleotides agree with TRBD1. Germline-derived CDR1 and CDR2 are DFQATT and SNEGSKA (reference sequence). The CDR3 consists of 13 residues. Trimming took 3 bases from V and 12 from J; bases not matched to a gene: 9. Here the CDR3 reads CSASGTGPGRQHF. The CDR3 DNA is TGCAGTGCTAGTGGGACAGGGCCTGGGCGCCAGCATTTT.

This clonotype was picked up many times. The chain couples TRBV7-9 to TRBJ2-1; D is perhaps TRBD1 (6 bases). The CDR3 has 16 amino acids. V was trimmed by 5 bases and J by 8 bases, leaving 22 bases between them. CDR1 and CDR2 from the germline V gene are SEHNR and FQNEAQ (reference sequence). CDR3 sequence reads: CASSPATGPGSDEQFF. CDR3 in DNA: TGTGCCAGCAGCCCCGCGACAGGTCCTGGTAGCGATGAGCAGTTCTTC.

Only a few counts were recorded for this clonotype. The chain is built from TRBV19 and TRBJ2-5; 13 bases match TRBD2. The CDR3 loop spans 14 amino acids. Germline CDR1 and CDR2: LNHDA and SQIVND (reference sequence). J lost 1 base, V lost 8 bases, and 1 base had no gene match. The CDR3 spells CASGTSGVQETQYF. The CDR3 DNA follows: TGTGCCAGTGGGACTAGCGGGGTCCAAGAGACCCAGTACTTC.

This clonotype was detected many times. The chain joins TRBV7-9 to TRBJ1-1, with a weak D call TRBD1 (5 bases). The germline CDR1 and CDR2 sequences are SEHNR and FQNEAQ (reference sequence). The CDR3 has 14 residues. The germline V and J ends were trimmed by 0 bases and 4 bases, with 9 bases remaining between them. The CDR3 DNA reads TGTGCCAGCAGCTTAGCCGGGGCGACCACTGAAGCTTTCTTT. Protein product: CASSLAGATTEAFF.

This clonotype has only a few counts. The chain employs TRBV7-2 and TRBJ1-6; TRBD1 is a possible D gene (6 bases). Germline V lookup: CDR1 SGHTA, CDR2 FQGNSA. V lost 1 base, J lost 6 bases, and 13 bases lay in between. The CDR3 is made up of 16 amino acids. This chain's CDR3 is CASSLEAGAANSPLHF. Here the CDR3 DNA reads TGTGCCAGCAGCTTAGAGGCAGGGGCCGCTAATTCACCCCTCCACTTT.